Here is one T cell receptor (beta chain) with its context. The data belong to a study of blood T cell repertoires in COVID-19. Study details: Collection of acute and convalescent COVID-19 samples took place in the United States, Italy and Spain. Sources were T cells, B-cell-depleted T cells, or PBMCs; the material itself was cDNA or gDNA.

Only in-frame clones appear in the TCRdb table, and some are missing; sequencing was by immunoSEQ multiplex PCR. The sample comprises 150,000 to 200,000 clones, about 86% of which are singletons, and 5.5% to 8.5% rests with the top ten. Germline V lookup: CDR1 SGHRS, CDR2 YFSETQ. This CDR3 is 15 amino acids long. Trimming removed 4 bases from V and 0 bases from J; junction bases left unmatched: 5. Source material: peripheral blood. The chain recombines TRBV5-1 with TRBJ2-3; TRBD2 agrees at 7 bases. This clonotype was sampled from a woman aged 80 or older in a cohort sampled during active or convalescent COVID-19. DNA of the CDR3: TGCGCCAGCAGCAAAGCGGGGCTTAGCACAGATACGCAGTATTTT. This sequence encodes CASSKAGLSTDTQYF.